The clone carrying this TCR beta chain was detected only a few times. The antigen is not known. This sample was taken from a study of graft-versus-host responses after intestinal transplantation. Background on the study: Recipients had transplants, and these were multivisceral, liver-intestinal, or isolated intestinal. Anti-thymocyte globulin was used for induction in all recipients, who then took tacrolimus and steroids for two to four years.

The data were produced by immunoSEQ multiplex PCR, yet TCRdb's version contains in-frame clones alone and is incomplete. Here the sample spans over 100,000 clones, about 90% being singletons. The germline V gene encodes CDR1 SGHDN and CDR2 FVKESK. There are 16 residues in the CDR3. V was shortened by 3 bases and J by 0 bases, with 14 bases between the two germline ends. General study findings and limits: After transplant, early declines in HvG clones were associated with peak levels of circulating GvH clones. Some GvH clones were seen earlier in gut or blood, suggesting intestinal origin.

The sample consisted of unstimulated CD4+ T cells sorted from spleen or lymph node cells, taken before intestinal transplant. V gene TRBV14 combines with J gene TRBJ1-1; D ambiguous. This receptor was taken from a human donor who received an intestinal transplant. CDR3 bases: TGTGCCAGCAGCCAGATCGAGAACTTTATGAACACTGAAGCTTTCTTT. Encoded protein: CASSQIENFMNTEAFF.